This T cell receptor (beta chain) was documented in a study of blood T cell repertoires in COVID-19. The protocol was immunoSEQ multiplex PCR, while the TCRdb copy is restricted to in-frame clones and leaves out a portion. The sample holds hundreds of thousands of clones, 88% seen once. Trimming stripped 4 bases from V and 0 bases from J, with 17 bases between. Germline V lookup: CDR1 SGHNT, CDR2 YYREEE (reference sequence). CDR3 length: 16 amino acids. The receptor's source is a woman aged 40 to 50 with acute COVID-19. Sequencing used PBMCs or T cells enriched from blood (not recorded which). The chain recombines TRBV5-4 with TRBJ2-7; TRBD2 is a possible D gene (7 bases). CDR3 sequence (DNA): TGTGCCAGCAGCCAAAGGGGGGCTAGCGGCTCCTACGAGCAGTACTTC. Translating it yields CASSQRGASGSYEQYF.